Detailed here is one TCR beta chain. The germline V gene encodes CDR1 DFQATT and CDR2 SNEGSKA (reference sequence). The CDR3 sequence is 15 residues long. Trimming stripped 3 bases from V and 0 bases from J, with 12 bases between. Clones were sequenced by immunoSEQ multiplex PCR, and TCRdb holds only the in-frame ones, with some missing. This table holds over 200,000 clones, about nine tenths found once. The data belong to a study of blood T cell repertoires in COVID-19. Whole-study context: Spain, Italy and the United States supplied samples that represented acute and convalescent COVID-19. In each case, the material was cDNA or gDNA derived from T cells, B-cell-depleted T cells, or PBMCs.

This TCR came from a man aged 40-49 years who had recovered from COVID-19. The chain employs TRBV20-1 and TRBJ1-3; unclear D gene. Sequencing was done on a sample of peripheral blood. The CDR3 sequence is CSASKPVNSGNTIYF. DNA of the CDR3: TGCAGTGCTAGTAAACCAGTGAACTCTGGAAACACCATATATTTT.